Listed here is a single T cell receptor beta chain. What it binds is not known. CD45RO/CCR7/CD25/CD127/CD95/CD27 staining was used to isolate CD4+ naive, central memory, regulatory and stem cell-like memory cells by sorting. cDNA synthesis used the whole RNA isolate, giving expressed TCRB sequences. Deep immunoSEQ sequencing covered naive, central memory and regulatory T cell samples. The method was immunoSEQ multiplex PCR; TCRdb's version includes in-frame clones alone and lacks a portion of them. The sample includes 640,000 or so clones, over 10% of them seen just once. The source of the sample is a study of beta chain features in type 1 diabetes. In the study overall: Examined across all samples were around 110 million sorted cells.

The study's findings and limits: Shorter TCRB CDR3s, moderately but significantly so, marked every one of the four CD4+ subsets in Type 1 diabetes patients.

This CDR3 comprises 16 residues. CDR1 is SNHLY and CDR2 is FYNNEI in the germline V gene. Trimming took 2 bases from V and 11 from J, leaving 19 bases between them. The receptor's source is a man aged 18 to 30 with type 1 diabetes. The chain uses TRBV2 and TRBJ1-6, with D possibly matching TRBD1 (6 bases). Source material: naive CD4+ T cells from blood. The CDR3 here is CASSERPPGAGAPLHF. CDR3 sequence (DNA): TGTGCCAGCAGTGAAAGACCCCCGGGGGCGGGGGCACCCCTCCACTTT.